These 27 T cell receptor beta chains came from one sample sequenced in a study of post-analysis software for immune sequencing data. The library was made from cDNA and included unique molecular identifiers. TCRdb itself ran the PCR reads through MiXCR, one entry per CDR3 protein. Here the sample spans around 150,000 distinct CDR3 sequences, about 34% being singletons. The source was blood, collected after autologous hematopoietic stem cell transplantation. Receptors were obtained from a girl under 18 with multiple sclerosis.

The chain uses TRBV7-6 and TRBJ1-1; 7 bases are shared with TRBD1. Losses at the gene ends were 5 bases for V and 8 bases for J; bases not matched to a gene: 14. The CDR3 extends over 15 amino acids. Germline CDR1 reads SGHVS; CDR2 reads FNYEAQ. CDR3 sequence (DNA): TGTGCCAGCAGCGGGGGAGAACAGGGGTACCAAGAAGCTTTCTTT. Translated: CASSGGEQGYQEAFF.

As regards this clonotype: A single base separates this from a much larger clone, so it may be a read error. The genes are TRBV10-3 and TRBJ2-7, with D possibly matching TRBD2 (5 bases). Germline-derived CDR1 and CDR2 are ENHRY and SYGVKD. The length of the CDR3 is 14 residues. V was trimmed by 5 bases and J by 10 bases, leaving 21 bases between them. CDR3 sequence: CAISRRARDEAQYF. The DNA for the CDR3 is TGTGCCATCAGTAGGCGGGCTCGGGATGAGGCCCAGTACTTC.

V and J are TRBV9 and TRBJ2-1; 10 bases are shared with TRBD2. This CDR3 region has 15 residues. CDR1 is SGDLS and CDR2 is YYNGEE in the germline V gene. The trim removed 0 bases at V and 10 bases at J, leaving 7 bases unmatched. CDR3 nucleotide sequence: TGTGCCAGCAGCGTAGAAGCGGGAGGGCCGTGGGAGCAGTTCTTC. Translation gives CASSVEAGGPWEQFF.

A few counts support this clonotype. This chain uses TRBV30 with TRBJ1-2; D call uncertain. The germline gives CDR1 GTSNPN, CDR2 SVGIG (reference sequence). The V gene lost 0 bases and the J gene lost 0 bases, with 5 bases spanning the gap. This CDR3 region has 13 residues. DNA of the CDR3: TGTGCCTGGAGTGTGGGTACTAACTATGGCTACACCTTC. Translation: CAWSVGTNYGYTF. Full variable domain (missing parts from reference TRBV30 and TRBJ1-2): SQTIHQWPATLVQPVGSPLSLECTVEGTSNPNLYWYRQAAGRGLQLLFYSVGIGQISSEVPQNLSASRPQDRQFILSSKKLLLSDSGFYLCAWSVGTNYGYTFGSGTRLTVV.

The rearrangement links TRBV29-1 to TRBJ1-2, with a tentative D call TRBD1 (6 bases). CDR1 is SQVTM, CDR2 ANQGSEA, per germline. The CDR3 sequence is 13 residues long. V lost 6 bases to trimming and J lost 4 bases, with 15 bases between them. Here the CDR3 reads CSVPGAGSYGYTF. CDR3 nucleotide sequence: TGCAGCGTCCCGGGGGCCGGGAGCTATGGCTACACCTTC.

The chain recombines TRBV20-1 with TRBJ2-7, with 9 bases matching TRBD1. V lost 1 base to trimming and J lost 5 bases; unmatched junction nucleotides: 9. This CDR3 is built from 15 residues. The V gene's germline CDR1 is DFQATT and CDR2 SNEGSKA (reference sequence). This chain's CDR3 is CSARVAGTGSNEQYF. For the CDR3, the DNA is TGCAGTGCTAGAGTTGCCGGGACAGGGAGTAACGAGCAGTACTTC.

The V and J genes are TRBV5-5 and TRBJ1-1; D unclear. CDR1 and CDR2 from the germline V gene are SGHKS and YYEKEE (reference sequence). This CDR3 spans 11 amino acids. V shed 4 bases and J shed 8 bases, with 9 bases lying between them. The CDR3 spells CASSREGEAFF. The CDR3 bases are TGTGCCAGCAGCCGCGAGGGAGAAGCTTTCTTT.

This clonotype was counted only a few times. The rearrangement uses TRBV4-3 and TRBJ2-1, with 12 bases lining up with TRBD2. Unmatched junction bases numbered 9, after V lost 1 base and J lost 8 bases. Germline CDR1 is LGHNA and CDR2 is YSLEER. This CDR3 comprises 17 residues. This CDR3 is CASSQGRLAGEGYEQFF. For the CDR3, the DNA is TGCGCCAGCAGCCAAGGTCGACTAGCGGGAGAGGGATATGAGCAGTTCTTC.

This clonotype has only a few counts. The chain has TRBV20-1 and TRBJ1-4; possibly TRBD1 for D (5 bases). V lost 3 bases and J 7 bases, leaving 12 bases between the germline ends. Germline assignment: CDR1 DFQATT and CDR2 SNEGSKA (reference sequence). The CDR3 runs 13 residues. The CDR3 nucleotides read TGCAGTGCTAGGTCTGGGACGGGTGAAAAACTGTTTTTT. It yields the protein CSARSGTGEKLFF.

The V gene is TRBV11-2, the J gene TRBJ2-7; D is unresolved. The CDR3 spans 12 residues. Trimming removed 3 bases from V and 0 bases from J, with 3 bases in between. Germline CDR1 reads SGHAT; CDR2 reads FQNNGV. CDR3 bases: TGTGCCAGCAGCTTCTACTCCTACGAGCAGTACTTC. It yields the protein CASSFYSYEQYF.

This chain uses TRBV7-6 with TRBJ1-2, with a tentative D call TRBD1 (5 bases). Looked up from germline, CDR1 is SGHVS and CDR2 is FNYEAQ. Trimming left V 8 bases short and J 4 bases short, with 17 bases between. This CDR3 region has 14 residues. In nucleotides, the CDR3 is TGTGCCAGCCTTGCAAGAGGGGAGGTCTATGGCTACACCTTC. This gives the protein CASLARGEVYGYTF. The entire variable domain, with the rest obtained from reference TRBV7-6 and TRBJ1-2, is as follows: GAGVSQSPRYKVTKRGQDVALRCDPISGHVSLYWYRQALGQGPEFLTYFNYEAQQDKSGLPNDRFSAERPEGSISTLTIQRTEQRDSAMYRCASLARGEVYGYTFGSGTRLTVV.

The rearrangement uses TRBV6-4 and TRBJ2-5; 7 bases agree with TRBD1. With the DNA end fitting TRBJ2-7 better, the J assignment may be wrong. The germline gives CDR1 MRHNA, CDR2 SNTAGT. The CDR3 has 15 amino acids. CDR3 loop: CASSETGTDYYEQYF. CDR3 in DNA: TGTGCCAGCAGTGAGACCGGGACAGACTACTACGAGCAGTACTTC.

The CDR3 here is CASSLPGAMDTQYF. CDR3 DNA sequence: TGTGCCAGCAGCCTCCCGGGAGCTATGGATACGCAGTATTTT. V gene TRBV4-2 combines with J gene TRBJ2-3, with D possibly matching TRBD2 (6 bases). This CDR3 is 14 amino acids long. Germline V gene lookup returns CDR1 LGHNA and CDR2 YNFKEQ. Between the trimmed V and J ends, which lost 4 bases and 6 bases, there was a span of 14 bases.

The CDR3 bases are TGCGCCAGCAGCCTCTCCCAGACAGGGGACTCCTACAATGAGCAGTTCTTC. Its protein product is CASSLSQTGDSYNEQFF. The rearrangement uses TRBV4-3 and TRBJ2-1, with TRBD1 identical over 8 bases. J was trimmed by 0 bases and V by 4 bases; bases with no gene match: 8. Per germline, CDR1 LGHNA and CDR2 YSLEER. CDR3 size: 17 residues.

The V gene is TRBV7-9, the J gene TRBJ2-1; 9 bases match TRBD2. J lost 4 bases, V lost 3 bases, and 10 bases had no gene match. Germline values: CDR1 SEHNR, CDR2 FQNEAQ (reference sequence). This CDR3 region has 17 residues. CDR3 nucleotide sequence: TGTGCCAGCAGCTTGGGTTTCGCGGGAGGGCCGTACAATGAGCAGTTCTTC. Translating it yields CASSLGFAGGPYNEQFF.

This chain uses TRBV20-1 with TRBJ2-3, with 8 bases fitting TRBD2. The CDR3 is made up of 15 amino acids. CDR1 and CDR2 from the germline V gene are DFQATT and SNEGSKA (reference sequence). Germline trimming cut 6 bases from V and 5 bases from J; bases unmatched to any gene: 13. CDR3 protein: CSARRVGGAEDTQYF. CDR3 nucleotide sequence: TGCAGTGCGAGACGCGTCGGGGGGGCGGAAGATACGCAGTATTTT.

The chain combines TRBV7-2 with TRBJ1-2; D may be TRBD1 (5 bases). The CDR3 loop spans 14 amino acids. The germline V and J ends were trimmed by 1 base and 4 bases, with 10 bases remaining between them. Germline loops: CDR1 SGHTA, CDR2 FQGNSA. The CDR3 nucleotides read TGTGCCAGCAGCTTAGTTCAGGGCAGCTATGGCTACACCTTC. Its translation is CASSLVQGSYGYTF.

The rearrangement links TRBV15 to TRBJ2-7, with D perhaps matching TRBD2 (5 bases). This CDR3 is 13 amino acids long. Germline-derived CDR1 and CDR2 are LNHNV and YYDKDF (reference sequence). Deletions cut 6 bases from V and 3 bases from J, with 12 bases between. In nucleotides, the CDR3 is TGTGCCACCAGACTAGATCCCGGCTACGAGCAGTACTTC. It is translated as CATRLDPGYEQYF.

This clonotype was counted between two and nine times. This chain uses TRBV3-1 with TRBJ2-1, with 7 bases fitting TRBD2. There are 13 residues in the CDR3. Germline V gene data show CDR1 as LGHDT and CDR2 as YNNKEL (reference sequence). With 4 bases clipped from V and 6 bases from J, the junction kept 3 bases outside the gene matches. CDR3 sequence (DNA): TGTGCCAGCAGCCGTCCGGGGGGCAATGAGCAGTTCTTC. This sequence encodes CASSRPGGNEQFF.

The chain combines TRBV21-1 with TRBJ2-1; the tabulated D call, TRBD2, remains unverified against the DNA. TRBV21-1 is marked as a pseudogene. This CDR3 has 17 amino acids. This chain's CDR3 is CASSKRYRTSSYNEQFF. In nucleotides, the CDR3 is TGTGCCAGCAGCAAACGGTACCGGACTAGCTCCTACAATGAGCAGTTCTTC.

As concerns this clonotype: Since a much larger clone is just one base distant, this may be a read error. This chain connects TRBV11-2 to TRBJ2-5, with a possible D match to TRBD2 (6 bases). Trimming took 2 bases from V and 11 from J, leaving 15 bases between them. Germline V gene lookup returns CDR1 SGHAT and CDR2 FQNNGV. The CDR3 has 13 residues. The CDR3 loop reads CASSLSRGSEQYF. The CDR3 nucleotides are TGTGCCAGCAGCTTATCGCGGGGAAGTGAGCAGTACTTC.

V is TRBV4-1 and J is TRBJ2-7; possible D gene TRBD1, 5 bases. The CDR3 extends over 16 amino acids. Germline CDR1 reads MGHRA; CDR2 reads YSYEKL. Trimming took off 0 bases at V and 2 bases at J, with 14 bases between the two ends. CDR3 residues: CASSQEGPDITYEQYF. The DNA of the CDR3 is TGCGCCAGCAGCCAAGAGGGCCCGGACATTACCTACGAGCAGTACTTC.

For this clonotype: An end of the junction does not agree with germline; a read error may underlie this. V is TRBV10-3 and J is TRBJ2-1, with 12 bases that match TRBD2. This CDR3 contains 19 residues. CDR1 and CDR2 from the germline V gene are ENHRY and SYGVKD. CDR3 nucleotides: TGTGCCACCAGTGAGGTTACTAGCGGGAGGTTCCCTCGCTACAATGAGCAGTTCTTC. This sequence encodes CATSEVTSGRFPRYNEQFF.

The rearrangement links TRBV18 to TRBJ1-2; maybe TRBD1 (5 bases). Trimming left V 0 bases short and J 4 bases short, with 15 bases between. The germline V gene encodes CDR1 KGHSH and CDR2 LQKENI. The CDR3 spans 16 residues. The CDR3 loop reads CASSPPGQGIGYGYTF. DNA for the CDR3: TGTGCCAGCTCACCACCTGGGCAGGGAATCGGCTATGGCTACACCTTC.

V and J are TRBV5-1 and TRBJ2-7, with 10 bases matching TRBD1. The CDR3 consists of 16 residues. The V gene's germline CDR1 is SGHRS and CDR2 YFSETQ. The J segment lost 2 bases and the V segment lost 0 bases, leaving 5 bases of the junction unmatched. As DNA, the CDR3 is TGCGCCAGCAGCTTGGCCCCGACAGGGGGCCCCTACGAGCAGTACTTC. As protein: CASSLAPTGGPYEQYF.

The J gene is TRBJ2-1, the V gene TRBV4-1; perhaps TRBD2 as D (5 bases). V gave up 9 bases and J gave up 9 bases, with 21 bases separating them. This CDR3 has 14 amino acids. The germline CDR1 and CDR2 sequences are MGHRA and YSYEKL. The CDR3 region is CASKLRDELGEQFF. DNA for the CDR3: TGCGCCAGTAAACTCCGGGATGAGCTCGGTGAGCAGTTCTTC.

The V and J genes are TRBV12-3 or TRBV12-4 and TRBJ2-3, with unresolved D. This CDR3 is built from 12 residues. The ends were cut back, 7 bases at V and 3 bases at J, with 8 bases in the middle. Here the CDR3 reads CASKWKTDTQYF. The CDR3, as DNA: TGTGCCAGCAAGTGGAAGACAGATACGCAGTATTTT.